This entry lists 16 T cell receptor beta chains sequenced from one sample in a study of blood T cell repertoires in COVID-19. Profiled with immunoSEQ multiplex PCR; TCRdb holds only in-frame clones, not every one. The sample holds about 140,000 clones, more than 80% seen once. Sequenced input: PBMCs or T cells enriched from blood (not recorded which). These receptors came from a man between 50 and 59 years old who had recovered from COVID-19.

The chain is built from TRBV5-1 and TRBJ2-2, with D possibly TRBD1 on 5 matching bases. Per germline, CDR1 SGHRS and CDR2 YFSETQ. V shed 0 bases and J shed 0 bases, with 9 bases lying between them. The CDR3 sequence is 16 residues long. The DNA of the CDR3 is TGCGCCAGCAGCTTGGAGGCCAGGGCGAACACCGGGGAGCTGTTTTTT. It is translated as CASSLEARANTGELFF.

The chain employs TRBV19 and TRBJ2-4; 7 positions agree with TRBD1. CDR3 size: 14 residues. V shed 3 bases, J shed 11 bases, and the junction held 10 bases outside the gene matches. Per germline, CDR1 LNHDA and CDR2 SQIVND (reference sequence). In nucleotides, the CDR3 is TGTGCCAGTAGTATCAGCCCGGGACAGCCCTTTCAGTACTTC. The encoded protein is CASSISPGQPFQYF.

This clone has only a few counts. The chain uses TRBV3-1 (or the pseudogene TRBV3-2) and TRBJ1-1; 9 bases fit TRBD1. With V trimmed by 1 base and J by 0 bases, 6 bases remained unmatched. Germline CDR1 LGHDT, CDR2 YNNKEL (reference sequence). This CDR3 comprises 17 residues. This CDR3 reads CASSQGGTGNMNTEAFF. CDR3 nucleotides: TGTGCCAGCAGCCAAGGGGGGACAGGGAACATGAACACTGAAGCTTTCTTT.

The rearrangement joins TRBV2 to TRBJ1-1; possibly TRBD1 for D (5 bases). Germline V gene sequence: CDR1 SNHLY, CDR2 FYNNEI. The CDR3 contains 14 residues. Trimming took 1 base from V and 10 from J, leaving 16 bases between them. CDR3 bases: TGTGCCAGCAGTGAAGGGTGGAGACAGTCGGGAGCTTTCTTT. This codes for CASSEGWRQSGAFF.

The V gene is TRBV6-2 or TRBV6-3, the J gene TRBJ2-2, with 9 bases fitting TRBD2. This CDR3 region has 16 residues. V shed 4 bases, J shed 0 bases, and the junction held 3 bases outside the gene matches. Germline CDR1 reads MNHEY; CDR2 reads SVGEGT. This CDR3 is CASSSRLAANTGELFF. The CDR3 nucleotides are TGTGCCAGCAGTTCCCGACTAGCGGCGAACACCGGGGAGCTGTTTTTT.

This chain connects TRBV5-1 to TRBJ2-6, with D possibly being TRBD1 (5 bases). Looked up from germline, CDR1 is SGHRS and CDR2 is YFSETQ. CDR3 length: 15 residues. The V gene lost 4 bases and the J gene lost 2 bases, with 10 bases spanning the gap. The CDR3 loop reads CASSVDNPGANVLTF. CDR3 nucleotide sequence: TGCGCCAGCAGCGTGGACAACCCTGGGGCCAACGTCCTGACTTTC.

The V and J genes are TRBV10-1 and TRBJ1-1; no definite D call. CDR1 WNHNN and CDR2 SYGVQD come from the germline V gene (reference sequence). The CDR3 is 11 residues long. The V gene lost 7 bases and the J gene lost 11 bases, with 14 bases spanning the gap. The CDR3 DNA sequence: TGCGCCAGCACACATAACATGCGGGCTTTCTTT. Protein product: CASTHNMRAFF.

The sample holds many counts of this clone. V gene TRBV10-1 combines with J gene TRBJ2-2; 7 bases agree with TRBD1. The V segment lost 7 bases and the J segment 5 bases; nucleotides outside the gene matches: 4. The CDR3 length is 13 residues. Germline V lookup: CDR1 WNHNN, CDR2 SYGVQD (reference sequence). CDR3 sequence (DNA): TGCGCCAGCAACCTCAGGGGGACCGGGGAGCTGTTTTTT. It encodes CASNLRGTGELFF.

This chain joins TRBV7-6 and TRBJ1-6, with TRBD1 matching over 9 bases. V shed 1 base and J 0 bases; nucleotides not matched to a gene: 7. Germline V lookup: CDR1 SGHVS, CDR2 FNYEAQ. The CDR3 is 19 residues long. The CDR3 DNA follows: TGTGCCAGCAGCTTAGAGGGGACAGGGAGGGGCTCCTATAATTCACCCCTCCACTTT. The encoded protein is CASSLEGTGRGSYNSPLHF.

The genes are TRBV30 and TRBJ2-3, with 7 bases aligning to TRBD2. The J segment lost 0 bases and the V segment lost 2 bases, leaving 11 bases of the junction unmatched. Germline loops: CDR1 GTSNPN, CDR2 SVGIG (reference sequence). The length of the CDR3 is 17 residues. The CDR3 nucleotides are TGTGCCTGGAGTCCACCCGGACTAGTTCTTAGCACAGATACGCAGTATTTT. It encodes CAWSPPGLVLSTDTQYF.

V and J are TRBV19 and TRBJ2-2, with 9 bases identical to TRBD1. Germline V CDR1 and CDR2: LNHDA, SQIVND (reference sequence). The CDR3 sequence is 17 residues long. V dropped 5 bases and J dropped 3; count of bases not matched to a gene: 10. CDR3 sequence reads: CASSSFYRGPDTGELFF. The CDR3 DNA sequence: TGTGCCAGTAGTTCGTTCTACAGGGGGCCGGACACCGGGGAGCTGTTTTTT.

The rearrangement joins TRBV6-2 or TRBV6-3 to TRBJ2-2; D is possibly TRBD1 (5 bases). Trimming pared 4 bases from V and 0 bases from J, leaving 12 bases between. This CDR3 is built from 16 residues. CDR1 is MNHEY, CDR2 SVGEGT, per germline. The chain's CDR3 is CASSSMTAPNTGELFF. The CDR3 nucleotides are TGTGCCAGCAGTTCTATGACAGCCCCGAACACCGGGGAGCTGTTTTTT.

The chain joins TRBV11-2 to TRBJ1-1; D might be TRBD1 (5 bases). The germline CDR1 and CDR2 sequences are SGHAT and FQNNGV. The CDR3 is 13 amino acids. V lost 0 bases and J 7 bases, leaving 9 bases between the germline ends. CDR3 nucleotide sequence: TGTGCCAGCAGCTTAGACCAGGGCCTTGAAGCTTTCTTT. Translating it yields CASSLDQGLEAFF.

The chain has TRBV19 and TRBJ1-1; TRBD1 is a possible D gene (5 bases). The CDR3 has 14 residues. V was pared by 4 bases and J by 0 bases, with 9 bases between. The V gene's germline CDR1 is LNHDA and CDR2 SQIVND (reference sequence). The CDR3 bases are TGTGCCAGTAGTAGCCGACAGATGAACACTGAAGCTTTCTTT. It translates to CASSSRQMNTEAFF. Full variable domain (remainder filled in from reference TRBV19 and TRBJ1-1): DGGITQSPKYLFRKEGQNVTLSCEQNLNHDAMYWYRQDPGQGLRLIYYSQIVNDFQKGDIAEGYSVSREKKESFPLTVTSAQKNPTAFYLCASSSRQMNTEAFFGQGTRLTVV.

For the CDR3, the DNA is TGTGCCAGCAGTCCTACGGCTAGCGGGGGATATGGAGATACGCAGTATTTT. Translation gives CASSPTASGGYGDTQYF. The chain joins TRBV28 to TRBJ2-3; 10 bases map to TRBD2. V was clipped by 5 bases and J by 5 bases; unmatched bases: 13. The germline V gene encodes CDR1 MDHEN and CDR2 SYDVKM. There are 17 residues in the CDR3.

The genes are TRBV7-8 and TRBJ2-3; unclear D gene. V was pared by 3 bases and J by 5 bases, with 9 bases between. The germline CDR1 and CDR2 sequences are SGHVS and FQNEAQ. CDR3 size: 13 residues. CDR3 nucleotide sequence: TGTGCCAGCAGCTTCCTAGTTGGAGATACGCAGTATTTT. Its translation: CASSFLVGDTQYF.